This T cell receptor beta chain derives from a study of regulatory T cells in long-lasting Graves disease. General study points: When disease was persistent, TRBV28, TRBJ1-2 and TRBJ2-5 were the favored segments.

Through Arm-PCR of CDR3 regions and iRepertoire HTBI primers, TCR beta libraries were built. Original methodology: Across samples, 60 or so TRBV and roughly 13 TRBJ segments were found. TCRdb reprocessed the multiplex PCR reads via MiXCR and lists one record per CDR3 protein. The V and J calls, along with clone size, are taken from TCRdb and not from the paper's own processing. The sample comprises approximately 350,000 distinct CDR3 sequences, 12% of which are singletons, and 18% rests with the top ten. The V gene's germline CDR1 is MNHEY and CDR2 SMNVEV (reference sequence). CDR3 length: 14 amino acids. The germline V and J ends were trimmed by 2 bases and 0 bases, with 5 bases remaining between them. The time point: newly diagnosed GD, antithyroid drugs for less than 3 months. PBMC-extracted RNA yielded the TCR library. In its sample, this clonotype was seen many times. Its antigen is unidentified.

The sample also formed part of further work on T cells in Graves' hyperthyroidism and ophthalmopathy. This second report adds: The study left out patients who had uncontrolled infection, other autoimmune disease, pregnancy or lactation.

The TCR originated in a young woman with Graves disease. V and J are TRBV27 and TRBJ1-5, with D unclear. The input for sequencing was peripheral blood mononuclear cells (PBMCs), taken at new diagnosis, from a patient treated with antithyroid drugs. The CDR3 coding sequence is TGTGCCAGCAGTTTAGCGCGTAGCAATCAGCCCCAGCATTTT. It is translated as CASSLARSNQPQHF.